A single sample gave rise to the 32 T cell receptor beta chains below, sequenced in a study of PD-L1 blockade in urothelial cancer. The method was immunoSEQ multiplex PCR; TCRdb's version includes in-frame clones alone and lacks a portion of them. Seen here are about 72,000 clones, more than 75% observed once, and the top ten hold 15%. Time point defined: pretreatment peripheral blood. The material sequenced was PBMCs, taken around atezolizumab (anti-PD-L1) treatment. The receptors derive from a man in his fifties or sixties with urothelial cancer.

The CDR3 DNA reads TGTGCCAGCAGCCTACTAGCGGGAGTCACAGATACGCAGTATTTT. Its translation is CASSLLAGVTDTQYF. The chain links TRBV6-5 to TRBJ2-3; 11 positions match TRBD2. The CDR3 totals 15 residues. V lost 6 bases, J lost 2 bases, and 4 bases stayed unmatched. Germline CDR1 reads MNHEY; CDR2 reads SVGAGI.

The CDR3 sequence is CASSISAGGSYEQYF. In DNA form, the CDR3 reads TGTGCCAGTAGTATTTCCGCCGGGGGCTCCTACGAGCAGTACTTC. This rearrangement joins TRBV19 to TRBJ2-7, with D possibly matching TRBD2 (6 bases). The CDR3 length is 15 residues. Germline V gene data show CDR1 as LNHDA and CDR2 as SQIVND (reference sequence). V lost 3 bases and J 0 bases, leaving 12 bases between the germline ends.

The chain recombines TRBV19 with TRBJ1-1; D possibly corresponds to TRBD1 (6 bases). Germline V gene lookup returns CDR1 LNHDA and CDR2 SQIVND (reference sequence). The CDR3 contains 13 residues. V was trimmed by 4 bases and J by 5 bases, leaving 11 bases between them. The CDR3 region is CASSNTGQTEAFF. The CDR3 bases are TGTGCCAGTAGTAACACAGGGCAGACTGAAGCTTTCTTT.

The CDR3 spells CASSFGYQPQHF. CDR3 nucleotides: TGTGCCAGCAGCTTCGGTTATCAGCCCCAGCATTTT. This chain joins TRBV5-8 and TRBJ1-5, with no clear D. Germline CDR1 SGHTS, CDR2 YDEGEE. This CDR3 contains 12 residues. Trimming removed 2 bases from V and 5 bases from J, with 5 bases in between.

V is TRBV2 and J is TRBJ2-1; 7 bases agree with TRBD2. CDR3 size: 14 residues. Germline V CDR1 and CDR2: SNHLY, FYNNEI. J gave up 4 bases and V 8 bases, and 8 bases lay outside the gene matches. The CDR3 DNA sequence: TGTGCCAGCTCGCTGAGGGAGGGGTACAATGAGCAGTTCTTC. It encodes CASSLREGYNEQFF.

The V call is TRBV5-8, the J call TRBJ1-1; weak D call: TRBD1 (5 bases). Germline CDR1 and CDR2: SGHTS and YDEGEE. The CDR3 covers 13 residues. The V end was cut by 7 bases, the J end by 4 bases, with 14 bases between. This CDR3 reads CASLRVLSTEAFF. CDR3 nucleotides: TGTGCCAGCCTCAGGGTACTAAGCACTGAAGCTTTCTTT.

This clone has only a few counts. This chain's CDR3 is CASSQDVAGESTDTQYF. CDR3 DNA sequence: TGTGCCAGCAGCCAAGATGTAGCGGGGGAAAGCACAGATACGCAGTATTTT. V and J are TRBV4-2 and TRBJ2-3; TRBD2 matches at 9 bases. Germline V lookup: CDR1 LGHNA, CDR2 YNFKEQ. Trimming cost V 0 bases and J 0 bases; bases outside gene matches: 4. The CDR3 is 17 amino acids.

This clone was seen a single time. The CDR3 sequence: CASSVLAGAFTDTQYF. Here the CDR3 DNA reads TGTGCCAGCAGTGTTCTAGCGGGGGCCTTCACAGATACGCAGTATTTT. This chain connects TRBV6-1 to TRBJ2-3; 10 bases are a match to TRBD2. This CDR3 spans 16 amino acids. J gave up 2 bases and V 4 bases, and 6 bases lay outside the gene matches. Looked up from germline, CDR1 is MNHNS and CDR2 is SASEGT.

The chain is built from TRBV2 and TRBJ2-2; 9 positions match TRBD2. J lost 4 bases, V lost 7 bases, and 7 bases had no gene match. The CDR3 runs 15 residues. The V gene's germline CDR1 is SNHLY and CDR2 FYNNEI. CDR3 in amino acids: CASKKDSGGTGELFF. CDR3 nucleotides: TGTGCCAGCAAAAAAGATAGCGGGGGCACCGGGGAGCTGTTTTTT.

This chain connects TRBV25-1 to TRBJ2-1; TRBD2 matches 7 bases. The CDR3 extends over 17 amino acids. Looked up from germline, CDR1 is MGHDK and CDR2 is SYGVNS. V gave up 0 bases and J gave up 7 bases; unmatched junction bases: 12. The CDR3 region is CASSEYFGGDPLNEQFF. The CDR3 nucleotides read TGTGCCAGCAGTGAATATTTTGGGGGGGACCCACTTAATGAGCAGTTCTTC.

V and J are TRBV4-2 and TRBJ1-3; D is perhaps TRBD1 (5 bases). Germline CDR1 reads LGHNA; CDR2 reads YNFKEQ. The CDR3 totals 18 residues. The V end was cut by 0 bases, the J end by 2 bases, with 17 bases between. CDR3 residues: CASSQDRQGGAAGNTIYF. CDR3 DNA sequence: TGTGCCAGCAGCCAAGACCGTCAGGGTGGGGCGGCTGGAAACACCATATATTTT.

V usage is TRBV4-1 and J usage is TRBJ2-3; 13 nucleotides agree with TRBD2. Germline CDR1 MGHRA, CDR2 YSYEKL. This CDR3 spans 15 amino acids. V shed 5 bases and J 1 base; nucleotides not matched to a gene: 0. Here the CDR3 reads CASSGLAGGTDTQYF. The CDR3 DNA sequence: TGCGCCAGCAGCGGACTAGCGGGGGGCACAGATACGCAGTATTTT.

This sequence joins TRBV25-1 and TRBJ2-7; 7 nucleotides line up with TRBD1. The CDR3 is 15 residues long. V was pared by 5 bases and J by 2 bases, with 9 bases of the junction left unmatched. The germline gives CDR1 MGHDK, CDR2 SYGVNS. The CDR3 DNA reads TGTGCCAGCAGTCGTCCCGGGACAGCCACCTACGAGCAGTACTTC. Amino acid sequence: CASSRPGTATYEQYF.

V usage is TRBV5-1 and J usage is TRBJ1-1; 7 bases agree with TRBD1. The trim removed 5 bases at V and 8 bases at J, leaving 9 bases unmatched. The CDR3 totals 13 residues. Germline CDR1 reads SGHRS; CDR2 reads YFSETQ. The CDR3 DNA follows: TGCGCCAGCAGAGCCGGGACAGAGAGAGAAGCTTTCTTT. This gives the protein CASRAGTEREAFF.

This clone was seen only once. This chain uses TRBV7-2 with TRBJ2-7; 9 positions agree with TRBD2. The CDR3 totals 16 residues. The germline CDR1 and CDR2 sequences are SGHTA and FQGNSA. J lost 0 bases, V lost 5 bases, and 8 bases had no gene match. The CDR3 DNA follows: TGTGCCAGCAGCCCCTATAGCGGGGGAAGCTCCTACGAGCAGTACTTC. Its protein is CASSPYSGGSSYEQYF.

On this clone itself: Other DNA sequences in the sample encode the same CDR3. This chain uses TRBV7-2 with TRBJ2-3; D is perhaps TRBD2 (6 bases). Germline V gene lookup returns CDR1 SGHTA and CDR2 FQGNSA. This CDR3 has 15 amino acids. V lost 1 base and J 6 bases, leaving 14 bases between the germline ends. This CDR3 reads CASSLVASVGDTQYF. In DNA form, the CDR3 reads TGTGCCAGCAGCTTAGTAGCTAGCGTTGGGGATACGCAGTATTTT.

The rearrangement uses TRBV19 and TRBJ1-2; the D gene is possibly TRBD1 (5 bases). Germline loops: CDR1 LNHDA, CDR2 SQIVND (reference sequence). V gave up 6 bases and J gave up 0 bases, with 17 bases separating them. The CDR3 is 16 residues long. CDR3 DNA: TGTGCCAGTAGACCGTACACAGGAGCCACTAACTATGGCTACACCTTC. Translation: CASRPYTGATNYGYTF.

V and J are TRBV5-1 and TRBJ2-1, with TRBD2 identical over 10 bases. Trimming removed 4 bases from V and 6 bases from J; junction bases left unmatched: 7. Germline V gene lookup returns CDR1 SGHRS and CDR2 YFSETQ. The CDR3 totals 15 residues. The CDR3 reads CASSQGLANGNEQFF. The CDR3 DNA sequence: TGCGCCAGCAGCCAGGGACTAGCGAACGGCAATGAGCAGTTCTTC.

V is TRBV29-1 and J is TRBJ2-2; D is perhaps TRBD2 (6 bases). V lost 5 bases and J 8 bases, leaving 15 bases between the germline ends. This CDR3 contains 13 residues. Germline CDR1 is SQVTM and CDR2 is ANQGSEA. DNA for the CDR3: TGCAGCGTTCTTCGGACGGGGGAGGGGGAGCTGTTTTTT. Protein: CSVLRTGEGELFF.

This chain links TRBV28 with TRBJ1-6, with 8 bases lining up with TRBD1. The CDR3 consists of 15 residues. The germline CDR1 and CDR2 sequences are MDHEN and SYDVKM. V dropped 7 bases and J dropped 10; count of bases not matched to a gene: 12. The CDR3 loop reads CASMRRGQGTSPLHF. The CDR3 DNA sequence: TGTGCCAGCATGCGGCGAGGACAGGGTACGTCACCCCTCCACTTT.

V and J are TRBV5-4 and TRBJ2-3; D is possibly TRBD2 (5 bases). The CDR3 consists of 16 residues. Germline V gene sequence: CDR1 SGHNT, CDR2 YYREEE (reference sequence). V was trimmed by 2 bases and J by 4 bases, leaving 17 bases between them. In DNA, the CDR3 is TGTGCCAGCAGCTTTGTAGGTAGCGCCGGGTCAGATACGCAGTATTTT. The encoded protein is CASSFVGSAGSDTQYF.

The J gene is TRBJ1-1, the V gene TRBV11-3, with D possibly matching TRBD1 (6 bases). CDR3 length: 13 amino acids. Germline V gives CDR1 SGHNT, CDR2 YENEEA. The ends were cut back, 5 bases at V and 3 bases at J, with 10 bases in the middle. CDR3 nucleotides: TGTGCCAGCAGCCAAGGACAGTACACTGAAGCTTTCTTT. Residues: CASSQGQYTEAFF.

This chain uses TRBV10-2 with TRBJ1-4; tentatively, D is TRBD1 (6 bases). This CDR3 has 13 residues. V lost 8 bases, J lost 8 bases, and 15 bases lay in between. CDR1 and CDR2 from the germline V gene are WSHSY and SAAADI. The chain's CDR3 is CASAAGESEKLFF. Here the CDR3 DNA reads TGCGCCAGCGCTGCAGGGGAAAGCGAAAAACTGTTTTTT.

The chain recombines TRBV30 with TRBJ2-7; tentative D call: TRBD1 (6 bases). Trimming removed 5 bases at V and 2 bases at J, with 7 bases between. CDR1 and CDR2 (germline): GTSNPN, SVGIG (reference sequence). CDR3 length: 11 residues. The CDR3: CAWGDTYEQYF. DNA of the CDR3: TGTGCCTGGGGGGACACCTACGAGCAGTACTTC.

By sample fraction, this clone is large. This sequence joins TRBV6-4 and TRBJ2-3, with 10 bases lining up with TRBD2. The germline V gene has CDR1 MRHNA and CDR2 SNTAGT. The CDR3 has 15 residues. Trimming cost V 4 bases and J 1 base; bases outside gene matches: 2. CDR3: CASSASGGGTDTQYF. The CDR3 DNA follows: TGTGCCAGCAGTGCCAGCGGGGGGGGCACAGATACGCAGTATTTT.

This clone appeared a single time. The chain has TRBV14 and TRBJ2-7; 8 bases fit TRBD1. J lost 0 bases, V lost 4 bases, and 8 bases had no gene match. This CDR3 has 16 residues. Germline V gene data show CDR1 as SGHDN and CDR2 as FVKESK. The CDR3 sequence: CASSLRQGPSSYEQYF. The CDR3, as DNA: TGTGCCAGCAGCCTTAGACAGGGGCCCTCCTCCTACGAGCAGTACTTC.

The rearrangement uses TRBV4-3 and TRBJ1-6; a possible D gene is TRBD1 (5 bases). CDR3 length: 16 amino acids. Germline V gene sequence: CDR1 LGHNA, CDR2 YSLEER. V was cut by 2 bases and J by 7 bases, with 15 bases left in between. CDR3 sequence (DNA): TGCGCCAGCAGCCAATGGACGGGGGATTCCAATTCACCCCTCCACTTT. Amino acid sequence: CASSQWTGDSNSPLHF.

The chain joins TRBV7-9 to TRBJ2-6; tentatively, D is TRBD1 (6 bases). Germline V gene lookup returns CDR1 SEHNR and CDR2 FQNEAQ (reference sequence). The CDR3 has 15 amino acids. Deletions cut 0 bases from V and 4 bases from J, with 7 bases between. The CDR3 DNA sequence: TGTGCCAGCAGCTTAGCAGGGACAGGGGCCAACGTCCTGACTTTC. The encoded protein is CASSLAGTGANVLTF.

The chain couples TRBV7-2 to TRBJ2-5, with TRBD1 as a possible D gene (6 bases). The V end was cut by 1 base, the J end by 2 bases, with 11 bases between. The CDR3 has 15 amino acids. Germline assignment: CDR1 SGHTA and CDR2 FQGNSA. The CDR3 sequence: CASSLGTAFQETQYF. The CDR3 DNA follows: TGTGCCAGCAGCTTAGGGACAGCTTTTCAAGAGACCCAGTACTTC.

The chain couples TRBV9 to TRBJ2-3; 10 bases fit TRBD2. This CDR3 is built from 14 residues. The germline CDR1 and CDR2 sequences are SGDLS and YYNGEE. With 7 bases clipped from V and 3 bases from J, the junction kept 5 bases outside the gene matches. This chain's CDR3 is CASAWTSGTDTQYF. For the CDR3, the DNA is TGTGCCAGCGCATGGACTAGCGGTACAGATACGCAGTATTTT.

The chain links TRBV5-1 to TRBJ2-5; 7 bases match TRBD1. V lost 5 bases, J lost 3 bases, and 7 bases stayed unmatched. This CDR3 is 14 amino acids long. Germline CDR1 and CDR2: SGHRS and YFSETQ. The CDR3 DNA follows: TGCGCCAGCAGATGGGGACAGCCCGAAGAGACCCAGTACTTC. Protein sequence: CASRWGQPEETQYF.

This clone was detected only once. This sequence joins TRBV28 and TRBJ2-7, with 9 positions matching TRBD2. Losses at the gene ends were 7 bases for V and 7 bases for J; bases not matched to a gene: 11. Looked up from germline, CDR1 is MDHEN and CDR2 is SYDVKM. The CDR3 loop spans 14 amino acids. The CDR3 protein is CASTLGGGAKEQYF. The CDR3 bases are TGTGCCAGCACCCTTGGCGGGGGGGCGAAAGAGCAGTACTTC.